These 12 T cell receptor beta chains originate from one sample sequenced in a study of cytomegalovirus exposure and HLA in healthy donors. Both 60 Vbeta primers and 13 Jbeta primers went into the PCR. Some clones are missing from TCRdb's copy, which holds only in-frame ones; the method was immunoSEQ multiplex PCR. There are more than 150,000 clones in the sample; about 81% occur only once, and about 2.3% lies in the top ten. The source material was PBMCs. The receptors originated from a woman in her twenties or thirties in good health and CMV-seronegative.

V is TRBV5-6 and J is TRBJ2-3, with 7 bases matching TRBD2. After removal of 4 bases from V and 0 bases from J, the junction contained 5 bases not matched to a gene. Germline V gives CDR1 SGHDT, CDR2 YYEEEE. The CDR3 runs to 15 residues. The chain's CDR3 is CASSLLAVSTDTQYF. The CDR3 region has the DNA TGTGCCAGCAGCCTGCTAGCGGTCAGCACAGATACGCAGTATTTT. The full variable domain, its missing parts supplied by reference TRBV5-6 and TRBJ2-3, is DAGVTQSPTHLIKTRGQQVTLRCSPKSGHDTVSWYQQALGQGPQFIFQYYEEEERQRGNFPDRFSGHQFPNYSSELNVNALLLGDSALYLCASSLLAVSTDTQYFGPGTRLTVL.

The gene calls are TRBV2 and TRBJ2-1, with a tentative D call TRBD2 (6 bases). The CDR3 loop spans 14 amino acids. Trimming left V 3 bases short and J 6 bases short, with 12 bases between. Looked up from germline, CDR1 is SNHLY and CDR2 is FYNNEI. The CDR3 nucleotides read TGTGCCAGCAGTGATTTTAAGGGAGGCAATGAGCAGTTCTTC. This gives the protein CASSDFKGGNEQFF.

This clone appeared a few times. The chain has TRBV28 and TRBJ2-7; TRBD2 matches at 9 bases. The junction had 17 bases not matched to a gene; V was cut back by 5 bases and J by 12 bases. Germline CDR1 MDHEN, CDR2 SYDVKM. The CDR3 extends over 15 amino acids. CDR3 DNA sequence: TGTGCCAGCAGTGATAAACCGGGACTAGCCGCTAAATCGTACTTC. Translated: CASSDKPGLAAKSYF.

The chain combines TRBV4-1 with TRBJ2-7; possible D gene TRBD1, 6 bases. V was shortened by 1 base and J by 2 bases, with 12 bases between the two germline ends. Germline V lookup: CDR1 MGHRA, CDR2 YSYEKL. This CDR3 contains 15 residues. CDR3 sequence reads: CASSQAIAGAYEQYF. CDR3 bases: TGCGCCAGCAGCCAAGCCATCGCAGGGGCCTACGAGCAGTACTTC.

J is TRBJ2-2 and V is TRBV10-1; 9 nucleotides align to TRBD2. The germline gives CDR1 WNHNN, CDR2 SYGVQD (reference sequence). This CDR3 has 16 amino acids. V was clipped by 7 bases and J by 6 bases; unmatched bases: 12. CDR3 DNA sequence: TGCGCCAGCAAACCAGGGACGGCTAGCGGGGCCGGGGAGCTGTTTTTT. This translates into CASKPGTASGAGELFF.

The CDR3 DNA follows: TGTGCCAGCAGCTTGACAGTTAATTCACCCCTCCACTTT. Amino acids: CASSLTVNSPLHF. The chain has TRBV5-4 and TRBJ1-6; unclear D gene. V gave up 1 base and J gave up 6 bases, with 5 bases separating them. The CDR3 length is 13 residues. From germline, CDR1 is SGHNT and CDR2 YYREEE (reference sequence).

The CDR3 DNA reads as TGTGCCAGTAATGACAGGCCGGGGGGTGAAGCTTTCTTT. Amino acids: CASNDRPGGEAFF. This rearrangement joins TRBV19 to TRBJ1-1; a weak D match, TRBD1 (6 bases). Germline assignment: CDR1 LNHDA and CDR2 SQIVND (reference sequence). The CDR3 has 13 residues. Trimming stripped 7 bases from V and 7 bases from J, with 16 bases between.

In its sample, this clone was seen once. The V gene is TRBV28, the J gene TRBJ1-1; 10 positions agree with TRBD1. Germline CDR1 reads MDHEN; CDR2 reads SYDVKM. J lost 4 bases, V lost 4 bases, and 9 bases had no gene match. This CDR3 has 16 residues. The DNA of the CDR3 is TGTGCCAGCAGTTCCCAGTCCCGGGACAGGGGCACTGAAGCTTTCTTT. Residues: CASSSQSRDRGTEAFF.

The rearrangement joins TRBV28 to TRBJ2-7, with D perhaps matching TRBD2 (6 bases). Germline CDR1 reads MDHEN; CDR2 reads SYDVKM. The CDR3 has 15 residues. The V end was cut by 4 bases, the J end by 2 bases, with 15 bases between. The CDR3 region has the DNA TGTGCCAGCAGTTCCCCGGAGGGCGTAACCTACGAGCAGTACTTC. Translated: CASSSPEGVTYEQYF.

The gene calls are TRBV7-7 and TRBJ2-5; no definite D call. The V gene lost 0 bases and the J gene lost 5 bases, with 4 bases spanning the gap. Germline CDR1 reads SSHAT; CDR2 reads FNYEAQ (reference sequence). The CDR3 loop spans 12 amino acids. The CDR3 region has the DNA TGTGCCAGCAGCTTAGCCGGGGAGACCCAGTACTTC. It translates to CASSLAGETQYF.

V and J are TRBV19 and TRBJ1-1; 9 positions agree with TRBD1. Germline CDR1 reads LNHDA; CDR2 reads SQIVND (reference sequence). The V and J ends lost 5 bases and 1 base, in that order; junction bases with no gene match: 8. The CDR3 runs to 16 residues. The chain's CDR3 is CASSLGTGRGNTEAFF. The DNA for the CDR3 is TGTGCCAGTAGTCTCGGGACAGGGCGGGGGAACACTGAAGCTTTCTTT.

CDR3: CASSFGFQETQYF. The CDR3 DNA reads TGTGCCAGCAGCTTCGGGTTCCAAGAGACCCAGTACTTC. This chain links TRBV7-2 with TRBJ2-5; no reliable D call. Trimming removed 3 bases at V and 1 base at J, with 6 bases between. The CDR3 length is 13 residues. Germline V gene sequence: CDR1 SGHTA, CDR2 FQGNSA.